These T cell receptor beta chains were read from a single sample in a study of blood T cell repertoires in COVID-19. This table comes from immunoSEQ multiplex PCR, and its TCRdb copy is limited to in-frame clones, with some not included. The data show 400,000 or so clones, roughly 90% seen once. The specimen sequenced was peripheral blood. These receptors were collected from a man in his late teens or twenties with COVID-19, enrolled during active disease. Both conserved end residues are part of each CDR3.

CDR3: CASSLGRDSLYAFF
length: 14
J: TRBJ1-1
V: TRBV7-9

CDR3: CASSAAREISSTDTQYF
length: 17
J: TRBJ2-3
V: TRBV5-4

CDR3: CASSKRVGGEDNEQFF
length: 16
J: TRBJ2-1
V: TRBV21-1

CDR3: CASSQGATQETQYF
length: 14
J: TRBJ2-5
V: TRBV3-1/TRBV3-2

CDR3: CASPRRGQMVWGYNEQFF
length: 18
J: TRBJ2-1
V: TRBV10-2

CDR3: CAWSVVSGNIHNEQFF
length: 16
J: TRBJ2-1
V: TRBV30

CDR3: CASSIKMGQGTGANVLTF
length: 18
J: TRBJ2-6
V: TRBV19

CDR3: CASSQGLAGEQYF
length: 13
J: TRBJ2-7
V: TRBV7-6

CDR3: CSVGDNSGNTIYF
length: 13
J: TRBJ1-3
V: TRBV29-1

CDR3: CASSPGTSGVNTGELFF
length: 17
J: TRBJ2-2
V: TRBV4-2

CDR3: CSASQEEYEAFF
length: 12
J: TRBJ1-1
V: TRBV20-1

CDR3: CASSQAAGLNYEQYF
length: 15
J: TRBJ2-7
V: TRBV3-1/TRBV3-2

CDR3: CASMGGSAYSGANVLTF
length: 17
J: TRBJ2-6
V: TRBV19

CDR3: CASSYQLAGNEQFF
length: 14
J: TRBJ2-1
V: TRBV6-5

CDR3: CASSLAGLAGGKGGELFF
length: 18
J: TRBJ2-2
V: TRBV7-2

CDR3: CASRGGGNEQFF
length: 12
J: TRBJ2-1
V: TRBV19

CDR3: CASSLVSGREYNEQFF
length: 16
J: TRBJ2-1
V: TRBV28

CDR3: CASSHGWNYGYTF
length: 13
J: TRBJ1-2
V: TRBV12-3/TRBV12-4

CDR3: CASSFDKPNSGNTIYF
length: 16
J: TRBJ1-3
V: TRBV5-1

CDR3: CASSKSGTDSYEQYF
length: 15
J: TRBJ2-7
V: TRBV2

CDR3: CASSPEQNSGANVLTF
length: 16
J: TRBJ2-6
V: TRBV5-4

CDR3: CASSSWTSGDDEQYF
length: 15
J: TRBJ2-7
V: TRBV5-5

CDR3: CASLNLAGYNEQFF
length: 14
J: TRBJ2-1
V: TRBV6-5

CDR3: CASSPVTGNLYEQYF
length: 15
J: TRBJ2-7
V: TRBV7-9